The clone carrying this T cell receptor beta chain was picked up many times. The PBMCs were taken from over 9.5 ml of fresh peripheral blood. CDR1 is SGHRS, CDR2 YFSETQ, per germline. The CDR3 is made up of 16 amino acids. The ends were cut back, 6 bases at V and 5 bases at J, with 22 bases in the middle. TCR beta CDR3 regions were amplified from RNA. First-round RT-PCR of the TCR CDR3 relied on the HTBI primer set. TCRdb ran MiXCR on the multiplex PCR reads and lists one entry per CDR3 protein. The sample records around 350,000 distinct CDR3 sequences, 15% to 18% being singletons. This record comes from a study of T cells in Graves' hyperthyroidism and ophthalmopathy.

Sequenced: blood. The chain recombines TRBV5-1 with TRBJ2-3; a weak D match, TRBD2 (6 bases). The receptor comes from a woman under 30 with Graves' hyperthyroidism that later progressed to Graves' ophthalmopathy. The CDR3 bases are TGCGCCAGCACCGACTTTGGTAGCGGCTCGGAAGATACGCAGTATTTT. Its translation is CASTDFGSGSEDTQYF.